Listed here are 8 T cell receptor beta chains from one sample, sequenced in a study of blood T cell repertoires in COVID-19. Only in-frame clones appear in the TCRdb table, and some are missing; sequencing was by immunoSEQ multiplex PCR. The table lists around 260,000 clones, about nine tenths of them singletons. The source material was peripheral blood. Receptor source: a woman aged 25 to 39 with active or convalescent COVID-19.

The rearrangement links TRBV4-1 to TRBJ2-7, with D hard to call. The germline V gene encodes CDR1 MGHRA and CDR2 YSYEKL. V lost 4 bases to trimming and J lost 2 bases, with 15 bases between them. The CDR3 is made up of 15 amino acids. CDR3 protein: CASSPFVGSTYEQYF. The CDR3 DNA sequence: TGCGCCAGCAGCCCATTTGTGGGCAGTACCTACGAGCAGTACTTC.

The gene calls are TRBV6-6 and TRBJ2-1, with 13 bases that match TRBD2. This CDR3 is 17 amino acids long. V was pared by 5 bases and J by 6 bases, with 10 bases of the junction left unmatched. Per the germline V gene, CDR1 is MNHNY and CDR2 is SVGAGI (reference sequence). CDR3 sequence: CASSPELAGGPGNEQFF. CDR3 DNA sequence: TGTGCCAGCAGTCCCGAACTAGCGGGGGGGCCTGGCAATGAGCAGTTCTTC.

The chain links TRBV6-6 to TRBJ1-1, with D perhaps TRBD1 (6 bases). The CDR3 is 12 residues long. Trimming cost V 4 bases and J 8 bases, with 11 bases left between them. Germline V gene sequence: CDR1 MNHNY, CDR2 SVGAGI (reference sequence). The CDR3 coding sequence is TGTGCCAGCAGTTTTCCCGACAGGGAAGCTTTCTTT. This gives the protein CASSFPDREAFF.

The gene calls are TRBV11-3 and TRBJ2-5; 12 nucleotides align to TRBD2. The CDR3 runs to 16 residues. Germline CDR1 is SGHNT and CDR2 is YENEEA. Trimming took 5 bases from V and 1 from J; bases not matched to a gene: 5. The CDR3 is CASSPRLAGVQETQYF. For the CDR3, the DNA is TGTGCCAGCAGCCCCCGACTAGCGGGGGTCCAAGAGACCCAGTACTTC.

The count of this clone is one. The chain employs TRBV6-1 and TRBJ1-6, with D unclear. The CDR3 runs 15 residues. Germline V gene lookup returns CDR1 MNHNS and CDR2 SASEGT. The ends were cut back, 8 bases at V and 0 bases at J, with 11 bases in the middle. The CDR3 protein is CASDQVRSYNSPLHF. The DNA of the CDR3 is TGTGCCAGCGACCAGGTCCGCTCCTATAATTCACCCCTCCACTTT.

The chain joins TRBV7-9 to TRBJ2-1, with TRBD2 identical over 8 bases. The V gene end was trimmed by 5 bases and the J gene end by 8 bases; junction bases not matched to a gene: 8. The CDR3 is 14 residues long. CDR1 is SEHNR and CDR2 is FQNEAQ in the germline V gene (reference sequence). The CDR3 protein is CASSPRGGGDEQFF. For the CDR3, the DNA is TGTGCCAGCAGCCCCCGGGGGGGAGGGGATGAGCAGTTCTTC.

The chain links TRBV6-5 to TRBJ1-1; D gene ambiguous. V gave up 8 bases and J gave up 0 bases, with 13 bases separating them. The CDR3 has 14 residues. From germline, CDR1 is MNHEY and CDR2 SVGAGI. CDR3 sequence: CASSTWRLNTEAFF. The CDR3 DNA sequence: TGTGCCAGCTCAACCTGGAGGCTGAACACTGAAGCTTTCTTT.

V is TRBV4-2 and J is TRBJ1-5, with D possibly matching TRBD1 (5 bases). CDR1 and CDR2 from the germline V gene are LGHNA and YNFKEQ. This CDR3 is 18 amino acids long. Trimming took 3 bases from V and 2 from J, leaving 20 bases between them. CDR3 protein: CASSQEDGQLGGNQPQHF. The CDR3 nucleotides read TGTGCCAGCAGCCAGGAAGACGGGCAATTAGGGGGCAATCAGCCCCAGCATTTT.